These T cell receptor beta chains were read from a single sample in a study of T cell repertoires in cytomegalovirus infection. TCRdb ran MiXCR on the reads and lists one entry per CDR3 protein. The sample records approximately 910,000 distinct CDR3 sequences, about 33% being singletons. No antigen has been assigned to these receptors. Sequencing was performed on cultured CD8+ T cells from PBMCs, taken from culture after CMV antigen stimulation. The receptors derive from a human donor in good health (CMV status not recorded). Some clones in this sample may be carry-over from other donors' samples. The CDR3 runs from the conserved cysteine through the conserved F or W. A D gene is named only where the DNA matches it firmly. Expanded clones get a size class; other rows say once, few or many, or leave the size out.

clone_size d_call j_call v_call cdr3_nt cdr3_aa
- - TRBJ2-7 TRBV25-1 TGTGCCAGCAGTGAATCGGCCTACGAGCAGTACTTC CASSESAYEQYF
few - TRBJ2-5 TRBV6-5 TGTGCCAGCCGCTTTACAGCCATACAAGAGACCCAGTACTTC CASRFTAIQETQYF
few - TRBJ2-5 TRBV9 TGTGCCAGCAGCGTAGTTAGTGGGCGGCAAGAGACCCAGTACTTC CASSVVSGRQETQYF
- - TRBJ2-2 TRBV6-2/TRBV6-3 TGTGCCAGCAGTTGGAAGCCCTCCGGGGAGCTGTTTTTT CASSWKPSGELFF
- - TRBJ2-1 TRBV6-5 TGTGCCAGCAGTTATTCCGGGATCTACAATGAGCAGTTCTTC CASSYSGIYNEQFF
many TRBD1 TRBJ1-1 TRBV12-3/TRBV12-4 TGTGCCAGCAGTCTTGACAGGGGGCGATACACTGAAGCTTTCTTT CASSLDRGRYTEAFF
- - TRBJ2-7 TRBV5-6 TGTGCCAGCAGCTCCCCCCGGCGGATCCTCTACGAGCAGTACTTC CASSSPRRILYEQYF
many - TRBJ2-1 TRBV4-1 TGCGCCAGCAGCCAAAATGTCGATGAGCAGTTCTTC CASSQNVDEQFF
many - TRBJ2-2 TRBV7-3 TGTGCCAGCAGTTCCCTAGGGACGGTTAACACCGGGGAGCTGTTTTTT CASSSLGTVNTGELFF
few - TRBJ1-6 TRBV2 TGTGCCAGCTCGGTCTCCTATAATTCACCCCTCCACTTT CASSVSYNSPLHF
- TRBD1 TRBJ1-2 TRBV6-1 TGTGCCAGCCAGGGGACAGGGATTTCTGGCTATGGCTACACCTTC CASQGTGISGYGYTF
many TRBD2 TRBJ2-3 TRBV7-2 TGTGCCAGCAGCTTAGTTCCCCTAGCGGGGGGGCAAGCAGATACGCAGTATTTT CASSLVPLAGGQADTQYF
few - TRBJ2-7 TRBV12-3/TRBV12-4 TGTGCCAGCACCACACGGGGGAGGACCTACGAGCAGTACTTC CASTTRGRTYEQYF
many - TRBJ2-5 TRBV7-8 TGTGCCAGCAGGTTATTCGGGGGTACTCAAGAGACCCAGTACTTC CASRLFGGTQETQYF
- - TRBJ1-2 TRBV27 TGTGCCAGCAGCCCCCTTTCAGGGGCTAACTATGGCTACACCTTC CASSPLSGANYGYTF
few - TRBJ1-2 TRBV4-1 TGCGCCAGCAGCCACCAGTCCTCTAACTATGGCTACACCTTC CASSHQSSNYGYTF
few - TRBJ1-2 TRBV4-1 TGCGCCAGCAGCCAAGCGGGTTCTTACTATGGCTACACCTTC CASSQAGSYYGYTF
- - TRBJ2-1 TRBV6-1 TGTGCCAGCAGTGAAGGTCATGGGGATGAGCAGTTCTTC CASSEGHGDEQFF
few TRBD1 TRBJ2-7 TRBV2 TGTGCCAGCAGTGAAGTGGGACAGGTTGTCACCTACGAGCAGTACTTC CASSEVGQVVTYEQYF
- - TRBJ2-1 TRBV6-2/TRBV6-3 TGTGCCAGCACCCTAGGACCCGAGCAGTTCTTC CASTLGPEQFF
once - TRBJ2-2 TRBV6-1 TGTGCCAGCAGTGGGACTGTGAACACCGGGGAGCTGTTTTTT CASSGTVNTGELFF
- TRBD1 TRBJ2-1 TRBV10-3 TGTGCCATCAGTGAAACAGGGGTAGAGTTTGAGCAGTTCTTC CAISETGVEFEQFF
few - TRBJ2-3 TRBV7-8 TGTGCCAGCAGCTTAGCAGGGGTTTTCACAGATACGCAGTATTTT CASSLAGVFTDTQYF
- - TRBJ1-3 TRBV2 TGTGCCAGCGGAACCTGGCCGAAGGGAAACACCATATATTTT CASGTWPKGNTIYF
- - TRBJ1-2 TRBV27 TGTGCCAGCAGTTTTGCGGCAGGGCTCGACTACACCTTC CASSFAAGLDYTF
few TRBD1 TRBJ1-5 TRBV7-8 TGTGCCAGCAGCCCGCAGAGGACAGGGAGGGATAGCAATCAGCCCCAGCATTTT CASSPQRTGRDSNQPQHF